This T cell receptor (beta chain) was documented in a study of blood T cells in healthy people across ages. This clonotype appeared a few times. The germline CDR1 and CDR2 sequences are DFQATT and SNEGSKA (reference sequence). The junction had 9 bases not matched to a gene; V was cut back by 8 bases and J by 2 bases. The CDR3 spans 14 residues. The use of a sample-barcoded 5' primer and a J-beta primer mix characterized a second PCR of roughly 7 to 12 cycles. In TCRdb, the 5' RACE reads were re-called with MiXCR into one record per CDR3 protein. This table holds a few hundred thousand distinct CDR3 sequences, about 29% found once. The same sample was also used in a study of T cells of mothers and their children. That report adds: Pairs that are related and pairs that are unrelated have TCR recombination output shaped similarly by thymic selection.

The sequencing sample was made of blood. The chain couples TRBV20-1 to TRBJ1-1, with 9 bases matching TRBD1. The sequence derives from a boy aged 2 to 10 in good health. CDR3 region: CSIVPGQGNTEAFF. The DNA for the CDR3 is TGCAGTATTGTCCCGGGACAGGGAAACACTGAAGCTTTCTTT.